The clone carrying this T cell receptor beta chain was seen a single time. Antigen specificity is unknown. The identical CDR3 is also encoded by other nucleotide sequences in the sample. Partitioning of CD4+ cells yielded a CD45RA+ naive subset and a CD45RA-negative memory subset. This specimen comes from a study of shared clonotypes between healthy human individuals. Study in general: Per donor, CD8 memory used one plate, CD8 naive used two, CD4 memory used three and CD4 naive used three. Study results and limitations: Limitation of the genetic and exposure-history diversity represented came from the few donors.

The germline V gene has CDR1 SGHRS and CDR2 YFSETQ. The CDR3 sequence is 15 residues long. Losses at the gene ends were 0 bases for V and 3 bases for J; bases not matched to a gene: 5. Generated by immunoSEQ multiplex PCR, the TCRdb table keeps only in-frame clones and is missing some. In the table there are 2,100,000 or so clones, about 94% of which are singletons. The sample comprised naive CD4+ T cells sorted from blood. Subset: CD45RA+ positively selected. The receptor's source is a man aged 18-30 years in good health. The gene calls are TRBV5-1 and TRBJ2-7; 8 positions match TRBD2. The DNA of the CDR3 is TGCGCCAGCAGCTTGGCAAGCGGGGGATACTACGAGCAGTACTTC. It is translated as CASSLASGGYYEQYF.